The next 21 T cell receptor beta chains were all read from a single sample in a study of cytomegalovirus exposure and HLA in healthy donors. In the PCR, 60 Vbeta and 13 Jbeta primers were used. Some clones are missing from TCRdb's copy, which holds only in-frame ones; the method was immunoSEQ multiplex PCR. The data hold about 130,000 clones, with approximately 85% observed a single time. What was sequenced was PBMCs. The receptor set was obtained from a boy under 18 in good health and CMV-seronegative.

The CDR3 DNA sequence: TGCGCCAGCAGCTTGGAAAGGGGGGGCCACACCTTC. As protein: CASSLERGGHTF. This chain uses TRBV5-1 with TRBJ1-2; D might be TRBD1 (6 bases). CDR3 size: 12 residues. Germline CDR1 reads SGHRS; CDR2 reads YFSETQ. V lost 0 bases and J lost 12, with 12 bases in between. The whole variable domain, remainder taken from reference TRBV5-1 and TRBJ1-2, is KAGVTQTPRYLIKTRGQQVTLSCSPISGHRSVSWYQQTPGQGLQFLFEYFSETQRNKGNFPGRFSGRQFSNSRSEMNVSTLELGDSALYLCASSLERGGHTFGSGTRLTVV.

The genes are TRBV19 and TRBJ1-1, with 7 bases matching TRBD1. The CDR3 runs 14 residues. In germline, CDR1 is LNHDA, CDR2 SQIVND (reference sequence). V lost 6 bases and J lost 1; bases outside the gene matches: 5. The CDR3 loop is CASRRQGPNTEAFF. The CDR3 DNA sequence: TGTGCCAGTAGACGACAGGGACCGAACACTGAAGCTTTCTTT.

This sequence joins TRBV29-1 and TRBJ2-5; maybe TRBD2 (5 bases). The length of the CDR3 is 13 residues. The germline V gene encodes CDR1 SQVTM and CDR2 ANQGSEA. Trimming cost V 2 bases and J 2 bases, with 9 bases left between them. In DNA form, the CDR3 reads TGCAGCGTTGAATTTCGGACTCAAGAGACCCAGTACTTC. This gives the protein CSVEFRTQETQYF.

For the CDR3, the DNA is TGTGCCAGCAGTGCTCGGACTAGCGGGGGGGCTTCCGGGGAGCTGTTTTTT. Its translation is CASSARTSGGASGELFF. This sequence joins TRBV2 and TRBJ2-2; 15 bases match TRBD2. The V segment lost 4 bases and the J segment 6 bases; nucleotides outside the gene matches: 6. This CDR3 is built from 17 residues. Germline V gene lookup returns CDR1 SNHLY and CDR2 FYNNEI.

Only a few counts were recorded for this clone. CDR3 DNA sequence: TGTGCCAGCAGCGGGACAGGGGGCACTGAAGCTTTCTTT. Translation gives CASSGTGGTEAFF. The chain has TRBV7-2 and TRBJ1-1; the match to TRBD1 covers 11 bases. Germline lookup yields CDR1 SGHTA and CDR2 FQGNSA. J was trimmed by 4 bases and V by 5 bases; bases with no gene match: 0. There are 13 residues in the CDR3. Based on the CDR3 plus reference TRBV7-2 and TRBJ1-1, the full variable domain is GAGVSQSPSNKVTEKGKDVELRCDPISGHTALYWYRQSLGQGLEFLIYFQGNSAPDKSGLPSDRFSAERTGGSVSTLTIQRTQQEDSAVYLCASSGTGGTEAFFGQGTRLTVV.

The chain carries TRBV6-1 and TRBJ1-5; TRBD1 agrees at 9 bases. The length of the CDR3 is 15 residues. J was trimmed by 2 bases and V by 4 bases; bases with no gene match: 3. CDR1 and CDR2 from the germline V gene are MNHNS and SASEGT. In nucleotides, the CDR3 is TGTGCCAGCAGTGTGACAGGGGGTGGCAATCAGCCCCAGCATTTT. Its translation is CASSVTGGGNQPQHF.

The chain employs TRBV7-6 and TRBJ2-3; 9 bases map to TRBD1. CDR3 length: 15 residues. Per germline, CDR1 SGHVS and CDR2 FNYEAQ. J was trimmed by 3 bases and V by 2 bases; bases with no gene match: 3. CDR3: CASSLRDRETDTQYF. The CDR3 DNA reads TGTGCCAGCAGCTTAAGGGACAGGGAAACAGATACGCAGTATTTT.

The J gene is TRBJ2-1, the V gene TRBV4-3; D is possibly TRBD2 (6 bases). Germline V lookup: CDR1 LGHNA, CDR2 YSLEER. CDR3 size: 14 residues. V shed 1 base and J shed 6 bases, with 10 bases lying between them. Here the CDR3 reads CASSQVARGNEQFF. The CDR3 DNA is TGCGCCAGCAGCCAAGTTGCGCGGGGCAATGAGCAGTTCTTC.

This chain connects TRBV25-1 to TRBJ1-5; the D gene is possibly TRBD1 (5 bases). Trimming removed 6 bases at V and 4 bases at J, with 13 bases between. Germline V gene sequence: CDR1 MGHDK, CDR2 SYGVNS. The length of the CDR3 is 14 residues. The DNA for the CDR3 is TGTGCCAGCAGCCCTGGGGGAGGTAATCAGCCCCAGCATTTT. Translation gives CASSPGGGNQPQHF.

This clone has only one observation. This chain links TRBV4-1 with TRBJ2-2, with 7 bases that match TRBD2. Germline V gives CDR1 MGHRA, CDR2 YSYEKL. The length of the CDR3 is 16 residues. J lost 2 bases, V lost 1 base, and 4 bases had no gene match. The chain's CDR3 is CASSQGAGDNTGELFF. The DNA of the CDR3 is TGCGCCAGCAGCCAAGGGGCGGGGGACAACACCGGGGAGCTGTTTTTT.

V is TRBV27 and J is TRBJ2-7; the D gene is possibly TRBD2 (6 bases). The ends were cut back, 4 bases at V and 4 bases at J, with 17 bases in the middle. Germline V gene sequence: CDR1 MNHEY, CDR2 SMNVEV (reference sequence). CDR3 length equals 15 residues. For the CDR3, the DNA is TGTGCCAGCAGTTCCAGTGGTAGCGGAACTTACGAGCAGTACTTC. The encoded protein is CASSSSGSGTYEQYF.

V is TRBV28 and J is TRBJ1-1, with D tentatively TRBD1 (5 bases). Per germline, CDR1 MDHEN and CDR2 SYDVKM. The CDR3 sequence is 13 residues long. V lost 6 bases and J 1 base, leaving 9 bases between the germline ends. The CDR3 loop reads CASRSTENTEAFF. DNA of the CDR3: TGTGCCAGCAGGTCGACAGAGAACACTGAAGCTTTCTTT.

This clone was counted between two and nine times. This chain joins TRBV7-2 and TRBJ2-7; 10 nucleotides align to TRBD1. Germline V gene data show CDR1 as SGHTA and CDR2 as FQGNSA. The CDR3 runs 13 residues. Unmatched junction bases numbered 2, after V lost 3 bases and J lost 6 bases. The CDR3: CASSFDRGREQYF. In DNA, the CDR3 is TGTGCCAGCAGCTTTGACAGGGGGCGCGAGCAGTACTTC.

This clone was seen once. The gene calls are TRBV30 and TRBJ1-5; 10 positions match TRBD1. In germline, CDR1 is GTSNPN, CDR2 SVGIG (reference sequence). V gave up 5 bases and J gave up 4 bases; unmatched junction bases: 11. This CDR3 has 16 residues. As DNA, the CDR3 is TGTGCCTGGCTCGGGGACAGGGGTATCGGAAATCAGCCCCAGCATTTT. This sequence encodes CAWLGDRGIGNQPQHF.

This rearrangement joins TRBV7-9 to TRBJ2-3, with D maybe TRBD1 (5 bases). V was pared by 6 bases and J by 9 bases, with 16 bases between. The CDR3 sequence is 13 residues long. Germline CDR1 and CDR2: SEHNR and FQNEAQ (reference sequence). CDR3 region: CASRKMGRETQYF. CDR3 nucleotides: TGTGCCAGCAGGAAAATGGGCAGGGAAACGCAGTATTTT.

CDR3: CASSFCDRAGEKLFF. The CDR3 DNA follows: TGTGCCAGCAGCTTCTGTGACAGGGCTGGTGAAAAACTGTTTTTT. The rearrangement joins TRBV7-3 to TRBJ1-4; 7 bases align to TRBD1. The ends lost 3 bases at V and 7 bases at J; junction bases unmatched: 8. The CDR3 is 15 amino acids. Germline V gives CDR1 SGHTA, CDR2 FQGTGA.

This clone was picked up a small number of times. J is TRBJ1-5 and V is TRBV21-1. TRBV21-1 is tagged as a pseudogene. CDR3 size: 20 residues. Here the CDR3 DNA reads TGTGCCAGCAGCAAAGATCCTGGCAGGGGAGGGGATTATAGCAATCAGCCCCAGCATTTT. Protein sequence: CASSKDPGRGGDYSNQPQHF.

The chain joins TRBV19 to TRBJ1-1; no firm D call. Germline-derived CDR1 and CDR2 are LNHDA and SQIVND (reference sequence). This CDR3 region has 16 residues. Deletions cut 5 bases from V and 0 bases from J, with 16 bases between. The CDR3 DNA is TGTGCCAGTAGTCTCTACGGGTCGATATTGAACACTGAAGCTTTCTTT. Amino acids: CASSLYGSILNTEAFF.

This clone was detected only a few times. This chain links TRBV7-6 with TRBJ1-1; 7 bases line up with TRBD1. Germline assignment: CDR1 SGHVS and CDR2 FNYEAQ. Trimming at V came to 5 bases and at J to 1 base, leaving 4 bases not matched to a gene. The CDR3 runs to 14 residues. The DNA for the CDR3 is TGTGCCAGCAGCCCGGGACAGACGAACACTGAAGCTTTCTTT. Its translation is CASSPGQTNTEAFF.

With respect to this clone: The junction departs from germline at one end; a sequencing error may be responsible. This sequence joins TRBV11-2 and TRBJ2-3; the D gene is possibly TRBD2 (5 bases). Germline CDR1 SGHAT, CDR2 FQNNGV. This CDR3 comprises 11 residues. CDR3: CASSFEGFSNF. In DNA, the CDR3 is TGTGCCAGCAGCTTCGAGGGTTTCAGCAATTTT.

The chain joins TRBV4-3 to TRBJ1-6; possibly TRBD1 for D (5 bases). Per germline, CDR1 LGHNA and CDR2 YSLEER. CDR3 length: 16 residues. V dropped 4 bases and J dropped 10 bases, with 20 bases sitting between them. This chain's CDR3 is CASSPRTAAGRSPLHF. Here the CDR3 DNA reads TGCGCCAGCAGCCCCCGGACCGCGGCGGGACGGTCACCCCTCCACTTT.